This T cell receptor (beta chain) came from a study of blood T cell repertoires in COVID-19. Across the whole study: Nucleic acid was either cDNA or gDNA, and it came from T cells, B-cell-depleted T cells, or PBMCs.

Original handling: Estimated nucleated cell counts came from reference gene primer amplification. Sequencing used immunoSEQ multiplex PCR; TCRdb keeps in-frame clones, though not all of them. The DNA was the basis for D and trimming; V, J and clone size are from that table. The sample lists over 200,000 clones; about 87% were seen once. Trimming left V 1 base short and J 11 bases short, with 14 bases between. Per germline, CDR1 MGHRA and CDR2 YSYEKL. This CDR3 has 13 residues. This clone was seen more than once but under ten times. The specimen sequenced was peripheral blood. The receptor's source is a man aged 25-45 years with COVID-19, enrolled during active disease. V usage is TRBV4-1 and J usage is TRBJ1-1; weak D call: TRBD1 (5 bases). This chain's CDR3 is CASSQGGQEGAFF. The CDR3 DNA reads as TGCGCCAGCAGCCAAGGAGGGCAGGAGGGGGCTTTCTTT.